This TCR beta chain was sequenced for a study of T cell clones after liver transplantation. Germline lookup yields CDR1 SGHNT and CDR2 YYREEE (reference sequence). The CDR3 has 15 residues. V lost 0 bases and J lost 1, with 10 bases in between. Generated by immunoSEQ multiplex PCR, the TCRdb table keeps only in-frame clones and is missing some. In the table there are about 25,000 clones, 69% of which are singletons. The receptor was isolated from a human donor who received a liver transplant. V and J are TRBV5-4 and TRBJ2-5; tentatively, D is TRBD2 (5 bases). The specimen was CD4+ T cells from blood, collected before liver transplant. Here the CDR3 reads CASSLDQRPQETQYF. As DNA, the CDR3 is TGTGCCAGCAGCTTGGATCAGCGGCCCCAAGAGACCCAGTACTTC.